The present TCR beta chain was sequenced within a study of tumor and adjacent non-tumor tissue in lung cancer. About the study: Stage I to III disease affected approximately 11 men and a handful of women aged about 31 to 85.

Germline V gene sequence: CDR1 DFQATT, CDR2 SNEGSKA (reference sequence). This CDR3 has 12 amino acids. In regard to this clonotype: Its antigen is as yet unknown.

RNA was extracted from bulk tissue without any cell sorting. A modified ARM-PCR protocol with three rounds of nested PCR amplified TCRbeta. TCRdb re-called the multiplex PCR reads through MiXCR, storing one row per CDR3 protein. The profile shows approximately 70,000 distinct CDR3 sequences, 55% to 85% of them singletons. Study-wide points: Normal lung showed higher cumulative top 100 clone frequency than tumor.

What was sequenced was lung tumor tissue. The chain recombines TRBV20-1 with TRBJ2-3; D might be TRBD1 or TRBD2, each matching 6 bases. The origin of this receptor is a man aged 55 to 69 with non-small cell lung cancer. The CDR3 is CDAWRGRDTQYF. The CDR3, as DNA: TGCGATGCTTGGAGGGGGAGGGATACGCAGTATTTT.